This TCR beta chain stems from a study of CD8+CD57+ T cells in acquired aplastic anemia. Study-level results: Patients and controls shared around 30 CD8+ CDR3 sequences. In the patients, CD8+CD57+ cells came out less diverse than the total CD4+ and CD8+ pools. Researchers reported that CD8+ Simpson's diversity was not significantly different in patients versus controls.

About this clonotype: Antigen specificity is unknown. The junction departs from germline at one end; a sequencing error may be responsible.

CDR1 and CDR2 from the germline V gene are MNHNY and SVGAGI (reference sequence). The CDR3 consists of 8 residues. It was patients with CD8+CD57+ cell expansion by flow cytometry who were chosen for sequencing. Sampling of blood occurred while the patients had still received no therapy. The authors bead-enriched CD8+CD57+ cells, obtaining a mean 1.6 ug DNA. According to the study, genomic DNA was the template for TCR beta VDJ and CDR3 profiling. Each CDR3 protein is one row after TCRdb ran MiXCR on the reads. The sample contains around 19,000 distinct CDR3 sequences, 40% of which appear only once. Source material: CD8+CD57+ T cells sorted from PBMCs. Subset in this sample: bead-enriched CD8+CD57+ effector memory T cells from SAA patients. The rearrangement uses TRBV6-6 and TRBJ2-1; D remains ambiguous. The receptor was derived from a human donor with aplastic anemia. The CDR3 DNA is TGTGCCAGCAGCCTCGACCAGTTC. Residues: CASSLDQF.